The 3 T cell receptor beta chains given below trace back to one sample, sequenced in a study of T cell repertoires in ileal Crohn's disease. The sample's time point: neoterminal ileum biopsy at postoperative endoscopy, about 6 months after surgery. Clones were read by immunoSEQ multiplex PCR, and TCRdb kept only the in-frame ones, dropping some. The sample lists approximately 2,800 clones, 65% to 90% occurring once. Specimen: ileal tissue. These receptors were taken from an adult with Crohn's disease.

This chain joins TRBV4-1 and TRBJ2-1; D is uncertain. Germline CDR1 and CDR2: MGHRA and YSYEKL. Deletions cut 2 bases from V and 0 bases from J, with 11 bases between. The CDR3 covers 16 residues. The CDR3 coding sequence is TGCGCCAGCAGCCAAAACCCGTCGAGCTCCTACAATGAGCAGTTCTTC. This codes for CASSQNPSSSYNEQFF.

This clone was seen only a few times. J is TRBJ1-1 and V is TRBV7-9; D not certain. This CDR3 is 12 amino acids long. Trimming removed 5 bases at V and 7 bases at J, with 11 bases between. CDR1 is SEHNR, CDR2 FQNEAQ, per germline (reference sequence). The CDR3 bases are TGTGCCAGCAGCCCGGTCGGAGTTGAAGCTTTCTTT. It is translated as CASSPVGVEAFF.

This chain uses TRBV27 with TRBJ1-1; no definite D call. Trimming removed 4 bases at V and 4 bases at J, with 10 bases between. Per germline, CDR1 MNHEY and CDR2 SMNVEV (reference sequence). This CDR3 spans 13 amino acids. Here the CDR3 DNA reads TGTGCCAGCAGTTACGGGTCGGGCACTGAAGCTTTCTTT. This sequence encodes CASSYGSGTEAFF.